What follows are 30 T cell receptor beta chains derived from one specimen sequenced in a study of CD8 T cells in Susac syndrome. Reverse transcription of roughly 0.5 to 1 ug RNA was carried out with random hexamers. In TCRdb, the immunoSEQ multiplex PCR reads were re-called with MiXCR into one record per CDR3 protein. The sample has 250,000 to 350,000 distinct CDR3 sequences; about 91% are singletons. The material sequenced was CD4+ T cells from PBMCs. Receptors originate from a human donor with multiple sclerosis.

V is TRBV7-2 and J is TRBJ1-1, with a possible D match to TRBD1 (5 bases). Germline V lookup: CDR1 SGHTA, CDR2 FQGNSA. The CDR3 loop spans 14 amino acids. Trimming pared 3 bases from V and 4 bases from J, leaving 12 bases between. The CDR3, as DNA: TGTGCCAGCAGCTTCTCCCCAGGGACCACTGAAGCTTTCTTT. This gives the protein CASSFSPGTTEAFF. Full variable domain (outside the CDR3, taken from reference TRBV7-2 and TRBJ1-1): GAGVSQSPSNKVTEKGKDVELRCDPISGHTALYWYRQSLGQGLEFLIYFQGNSAPDKSGLPSDRFSAERTGGSVSTLTIQRTQQEDSAVYLCASSFSPGTTEAFFGQGTRLTVV.

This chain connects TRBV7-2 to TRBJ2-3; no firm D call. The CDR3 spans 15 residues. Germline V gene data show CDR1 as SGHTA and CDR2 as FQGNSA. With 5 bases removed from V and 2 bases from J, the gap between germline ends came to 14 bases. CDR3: CASSADSLNTDTQYF. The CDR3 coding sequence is TGTGCCAGCAGCGCTGACTCCTTAAACACAGATACGCAGTATTTT.

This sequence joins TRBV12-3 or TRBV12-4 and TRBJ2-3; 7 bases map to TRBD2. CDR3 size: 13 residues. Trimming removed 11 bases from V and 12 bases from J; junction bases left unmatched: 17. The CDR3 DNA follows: TGTGCCGACACACCCTCGTGGGGGGGTACACAGTATTTT. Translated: CADTPSWGGTQYF.

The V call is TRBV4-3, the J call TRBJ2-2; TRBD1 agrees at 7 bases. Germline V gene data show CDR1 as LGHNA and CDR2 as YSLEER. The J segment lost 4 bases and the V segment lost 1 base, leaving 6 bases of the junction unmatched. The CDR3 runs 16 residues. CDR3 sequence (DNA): TGCGCCAGCAGCCAAGCGGCCCCAGGGGGCACCGGGGAGCTGTTTTTT. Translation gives CASSQAAPGGTGELFF.

CDR3 nucleotides: TGTGCCATCAGTGAGGGACAGGGCTATGGCTACACCTTC. Translation gives CAISEGQGYGYTF. V gene TRBV10-3 combines with J gene TRBJ1-2; 8 bases map to TRBD1. Germline CDR1 is ENHRY and CDR2 is SYGVKD. V was clipped by 2 bases and J by 4 bases; unmatched bases: 0. CDR3 length equals 13 residues.

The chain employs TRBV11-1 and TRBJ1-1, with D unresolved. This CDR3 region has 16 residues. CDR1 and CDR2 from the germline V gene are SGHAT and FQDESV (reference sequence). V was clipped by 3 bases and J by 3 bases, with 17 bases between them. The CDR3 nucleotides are TGTGCCAGCAGCTTCGTCCCGGAGCTGCGGCACACTGAAGCTTTCTTT. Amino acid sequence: CASSFVPELRHTEAFF.

The CDR3 coding sequence is TGCGCCAGCAGCTTGGCGGGGTCAAATCAGCCCCAGCATTTT. As protein: CASSLAGSNQPQHF. This chain joins TRBV5-1 and TRBJ1-5; D not certain. V lost 0 bases and J lost 4, with 8 bases in between. The CDR3 runs to 14 residues. Germline V gene sequence: CDR1 SGHRS, CDR2 YFSETQ. Using reference TRBV5-1 and TRBJ1-5 for the parts outside the CDR3, the full variable domain is KAGVTQTPRYLIKTRGQQVTLSCSPISGHRSVSWYQQTPGQGLQFLFEYFSETQRNKGNFPGRFSGRQFSNSRSEMNVSTLELGDSALYLCASSLAGSNQPQHFGDGTRLSIL.

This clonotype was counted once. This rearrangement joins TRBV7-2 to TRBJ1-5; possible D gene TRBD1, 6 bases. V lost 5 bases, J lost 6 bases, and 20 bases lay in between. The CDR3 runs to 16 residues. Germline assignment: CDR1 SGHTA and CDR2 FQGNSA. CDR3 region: CASSPRSGGFRQPQHF. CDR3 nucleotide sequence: TGTGCCAGCAGCCCTAGGTCGGGGGGCTTTCGTCAGCCCCAGCATTTT.

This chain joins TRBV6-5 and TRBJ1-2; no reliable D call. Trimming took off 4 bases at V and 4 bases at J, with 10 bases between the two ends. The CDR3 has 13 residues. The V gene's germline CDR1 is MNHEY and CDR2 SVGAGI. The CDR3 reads CASSSGKTYGYTF. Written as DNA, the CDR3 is TGTGCCAGCAGTTCCGGAAAGACCTATGGCTACACCTTC.

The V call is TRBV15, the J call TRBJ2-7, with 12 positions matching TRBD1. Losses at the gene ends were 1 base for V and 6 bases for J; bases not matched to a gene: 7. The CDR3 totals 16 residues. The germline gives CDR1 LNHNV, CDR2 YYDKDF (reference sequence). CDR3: CATSRGDRGLLREQYF. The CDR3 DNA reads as TGTGCCACCAGCAGAGGGGACAGGGGGCTCCTACGCGAGCAGTACTTC.

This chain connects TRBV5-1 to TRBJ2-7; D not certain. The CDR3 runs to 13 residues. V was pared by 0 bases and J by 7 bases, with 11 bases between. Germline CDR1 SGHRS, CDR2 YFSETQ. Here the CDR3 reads CASSLGALREQYF. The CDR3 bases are TGCGCCAGCAGCTTGGGGGCCCTCCGGGAGCAGTACTTC.

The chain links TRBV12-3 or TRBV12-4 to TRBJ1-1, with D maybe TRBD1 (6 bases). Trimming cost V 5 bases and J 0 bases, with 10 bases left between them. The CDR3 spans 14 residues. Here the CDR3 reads CASSDRNLNTEAFF. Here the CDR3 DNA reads TGTGCCAGCAGTGACAGGAACTTGAACACTGAAGCTTTCTTT.

The CDR3 loop is CASSPRRVDGYTF. CDR3 sequence (DNA): TGTGCCAGCAGCCCAAGAAGGGTTGATGGCTACACCTTC. The chain carries TRBV12-3 or TRBV12-4 and TRBJ1-2, with no clear D. The CDR3 loop spans 13 amino acids. Trimming shortened V by 6 bases and J by 6 bases, and 14 bases separated the two germline ends.

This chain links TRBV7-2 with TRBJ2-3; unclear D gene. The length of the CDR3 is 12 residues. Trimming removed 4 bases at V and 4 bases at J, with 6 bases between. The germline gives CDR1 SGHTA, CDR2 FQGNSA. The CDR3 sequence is CASSYDSDTQYF. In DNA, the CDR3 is TGTGCCAGCAGCTACGACTCAGATACGCAGTATTTT.

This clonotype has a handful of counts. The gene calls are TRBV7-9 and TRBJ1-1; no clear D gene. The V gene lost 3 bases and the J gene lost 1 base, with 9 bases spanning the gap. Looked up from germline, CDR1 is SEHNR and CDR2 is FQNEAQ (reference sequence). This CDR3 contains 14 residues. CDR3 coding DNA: TGTGCCAGCAGCTTGGGAGGGAGGAACACTGAAGCTTTCTTT. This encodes CASSLGGRNTEAFF.

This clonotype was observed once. The CDR3 DNA is TGTGCCAGCAGTGAATTGGGGACAGGGAATAGTAGGAATGGCTACACCTTC. Protein product: CASSELGTGNSRNGYTF. The chain has TRBV25-1 and TRBJ1-2; 9 nucleotides match TRBD1. The V gene end was trimmed by 1 base and the J gene end by 6 bases; junction bases not matched to a gene: 12. The CDR3 loop spans 17 amino acids. Per germline, CDR1 MGHDK and CDR2 SYGVNS.

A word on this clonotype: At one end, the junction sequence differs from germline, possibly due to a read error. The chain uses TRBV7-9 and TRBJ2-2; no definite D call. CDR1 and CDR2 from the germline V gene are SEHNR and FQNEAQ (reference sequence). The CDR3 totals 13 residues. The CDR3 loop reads CASTLEFTGELFF. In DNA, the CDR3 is TGTGCCAGCACCTTAGAATTCACCGGGGAGCTGTTTTTT.

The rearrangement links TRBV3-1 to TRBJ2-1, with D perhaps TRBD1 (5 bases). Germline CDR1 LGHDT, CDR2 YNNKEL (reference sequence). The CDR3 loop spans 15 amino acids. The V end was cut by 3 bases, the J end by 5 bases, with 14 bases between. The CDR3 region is CASSQGLGANNEQFF. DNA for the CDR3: TGTGCCAGCAGCCAGGGTTTAGGGGCAAACAATGAGCAGTTCTTC.

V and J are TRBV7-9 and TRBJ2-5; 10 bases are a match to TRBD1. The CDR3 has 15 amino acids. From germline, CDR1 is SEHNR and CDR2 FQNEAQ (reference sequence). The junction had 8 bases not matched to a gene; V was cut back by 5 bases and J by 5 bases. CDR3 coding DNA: TGTGCCAGCAGCCGCGACGCGACAGGGGGCGAGACCCAGTACTTC. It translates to CASSRDATGGETQYF.

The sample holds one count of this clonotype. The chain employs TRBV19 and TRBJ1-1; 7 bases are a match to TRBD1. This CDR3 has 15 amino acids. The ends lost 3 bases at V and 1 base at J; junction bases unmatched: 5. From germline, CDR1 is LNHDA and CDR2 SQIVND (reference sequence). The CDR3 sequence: CASSMAAGGNTEAFF. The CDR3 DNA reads TGTGCCAGTAGTATGGCGGCAGGGGGGAACACTGAAGCTTTCTTT.

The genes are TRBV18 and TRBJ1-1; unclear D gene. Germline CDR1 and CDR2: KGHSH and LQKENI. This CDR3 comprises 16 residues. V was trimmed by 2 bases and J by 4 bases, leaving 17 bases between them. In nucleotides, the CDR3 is TGTGCCAGCTCACCAAGGGAAGTCGGGGTGGGCACTGAAGCTTTCTTT. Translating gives CASSPREVGVGTEAFF.

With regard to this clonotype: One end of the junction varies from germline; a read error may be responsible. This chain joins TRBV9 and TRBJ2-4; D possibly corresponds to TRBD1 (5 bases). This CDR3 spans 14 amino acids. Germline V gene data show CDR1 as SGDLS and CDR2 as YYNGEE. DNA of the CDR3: TGTGCCGGCAGCGTAGATTCAGGGCGAAACATTCAGTACTTC. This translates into CAGSVDSGRNIQYF.

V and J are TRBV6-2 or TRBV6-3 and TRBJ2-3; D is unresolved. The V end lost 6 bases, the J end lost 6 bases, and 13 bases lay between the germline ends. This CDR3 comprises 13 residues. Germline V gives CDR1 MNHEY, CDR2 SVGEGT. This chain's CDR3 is CASSSQLRDTQYF. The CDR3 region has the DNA TGTGCCAGCAGCTCCCAATTGAGGGATACGCAGTATTTT.

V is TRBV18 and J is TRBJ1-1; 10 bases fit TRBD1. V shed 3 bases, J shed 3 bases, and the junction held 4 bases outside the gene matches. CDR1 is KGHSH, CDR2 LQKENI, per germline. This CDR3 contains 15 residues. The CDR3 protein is CASSPGTGVDTEAFF. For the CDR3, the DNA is TGTGCCAGCTCACCTGGGACAGGGGTGGACACTGAAGCTTTCTTT. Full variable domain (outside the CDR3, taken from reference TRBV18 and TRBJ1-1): NAGVMQNPRHLVRRRGQEARLRCSPMKGHSHVYWYRQLPEEGLKFMVYLQKENIIDESGMPKERFSAEFPKEGPSILRIQQVVRGDSAAYFCASSPGTGVDTEAFFGQGTRLTVV.

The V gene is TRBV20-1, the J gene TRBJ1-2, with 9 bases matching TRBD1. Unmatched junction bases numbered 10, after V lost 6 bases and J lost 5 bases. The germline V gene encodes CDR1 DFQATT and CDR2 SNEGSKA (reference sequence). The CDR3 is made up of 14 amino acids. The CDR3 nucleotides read TGCAGTGCGGCGACAGGGGGGGAGCGATATGGCTACACCTTC. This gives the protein CSAATGGERYGYTF.

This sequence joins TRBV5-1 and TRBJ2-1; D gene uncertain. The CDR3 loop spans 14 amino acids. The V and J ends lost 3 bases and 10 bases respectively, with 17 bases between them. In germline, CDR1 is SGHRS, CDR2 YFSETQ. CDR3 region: CASSSRTSPGEQFF. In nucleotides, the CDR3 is TGCGCCAGCAGCTCCCGGACGTCTCCCGGGGAGCAGTTCTTC.

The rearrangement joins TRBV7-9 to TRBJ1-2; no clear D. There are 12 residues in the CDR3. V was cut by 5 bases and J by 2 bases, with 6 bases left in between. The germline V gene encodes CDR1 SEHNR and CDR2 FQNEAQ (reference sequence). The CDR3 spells CASSKDNYGYTF. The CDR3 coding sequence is TGTGCCAGCAGCAAAGACAACTATGGCTACACCTTC.

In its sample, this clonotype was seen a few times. The DNA for the CDR3 is TGTGCCAGCAGCTTGGATTCGTACAATGAGCAGTTCTTC. This translates into CASSLDSYNEQFF. V usage is TRBV5-4 and J usage is TRBJ2-1; D remains unclear. The CDR3 has 13 residues. V dropped 0 bases and J dropped 4 bases, with 5 bases sitting between them. Germline-derived CDR1 and CDR2 are SGHNT and YYREEE (reference sequence).

CDR3 nucleotide sequence: TGTGCCAGCAGTCCTCAGGGTTTGGGTATAGATACGCAGTATTTT. Translated: CASSPQGLGIDTQYF. V gene TRBV28 combines with J gene TRBJ2-3; possible D gene TRBD1, 5 bases. Deletions cut 5 bases from V and 5 bases from J, with 17 bases between. The CDR3 has 15 amino acids. From germline, CDR1 is MDHEN and CDR2 SYDVKM.

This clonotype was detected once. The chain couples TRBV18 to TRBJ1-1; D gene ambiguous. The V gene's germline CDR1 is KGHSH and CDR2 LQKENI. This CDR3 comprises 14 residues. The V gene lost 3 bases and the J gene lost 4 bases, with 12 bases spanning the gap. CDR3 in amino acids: CASSPSGAVTEAFF. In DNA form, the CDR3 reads TGTGCCAGCTCACCTTCTGGAGCAGTCACTGAAGCTTTCTTT.